Included here is one T cell receptor beta chain sequence, with context. Clones were read by immunoSEQ multiplex PCR, and TCRdb kept only the in-frame ones, dropping some. The table lists some 130,000 clones, approximately 88% of them singletons. This sample is part of a study of blood T cell repertoires in COVID-19. Study in general: Both acute and convalescent COVID-19 samples were obtained from the United States, Italy and Spain.

The germline V and J ends were trimmed by 5 bases and 4 bases, with 14 bases remaining between them. CDR1 and CDR2 (germline): WNHNN, SYGVQD (reference sequence). This CDR3 region has 15 residues. This TCR derives from a man aged 35 to 55 with acute COVID-19. This chain uses TRBV10-1 with TRBJ2-2, with D perhaps matching TRBD2 (6 bases). The sequencing input was PBMCs or T cells enriched from blood (not recorded which). CDR3 loop: CASSPTSRGTGELFF. The CDR3 nucleotides read TGCGCCAGCAGTCCGACTAGTCGAGGCACCGGGGAGCTGTTTTTT.